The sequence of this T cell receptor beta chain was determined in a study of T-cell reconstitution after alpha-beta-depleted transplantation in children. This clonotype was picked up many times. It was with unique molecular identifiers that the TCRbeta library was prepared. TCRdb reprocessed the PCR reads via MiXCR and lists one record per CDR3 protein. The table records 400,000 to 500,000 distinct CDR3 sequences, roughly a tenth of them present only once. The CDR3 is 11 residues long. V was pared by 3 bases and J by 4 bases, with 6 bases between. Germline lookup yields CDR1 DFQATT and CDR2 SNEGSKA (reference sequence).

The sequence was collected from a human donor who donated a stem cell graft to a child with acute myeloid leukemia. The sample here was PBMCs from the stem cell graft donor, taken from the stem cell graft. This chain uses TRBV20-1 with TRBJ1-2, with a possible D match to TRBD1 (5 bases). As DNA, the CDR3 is TGCAGTGCTAGTAGGGGCTATGGCTACACCTTC. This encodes CSASRGYGYTF.